The clone carrying this T cell receptor beta chain was seen at least ten times. Its antigen remains unknown. The CDR3 has 16 amino acids. CDR1 is SGHTA and CDR2 is FQGNSA in the germline V gene. V lost 1 base, J lost 4 bases, and 14 bases lay in between. TCR beta CDR3 regions were amplified from RNA transcripts. TCR CDR3 regions were first amplified by RT-PCR with HTBI primers. Each CDR3 protein gets one entry after TCRdb re-called the multiplex PCR reads with MiXCR. The repertoire has over 650,000 distinct CDR3 sequences, approximately 16% of them found once; the top ten carry approximately 8.4%. These data are taken from a study of T cells in Graves' hyperthyroidism and ophthalmopathy. Study-wide points: Most thyroid clonotypes expanded above 0.001 were also detected in blood.

This receptor was identified in a man between 18 and 29 years old with Graves' hyperthyroidism. Sequenced input: blood. The J gene is TRBJ2-1, the V gene TRBV7-2, with D perhaps TRBD1 (6 bases). The CDR3: CASSLGVGARYNEQFF. The CDR3 nucleotides read TGTGCCAGCAGCTTAGGAGTGGGGGCGCGTTACAATGAGCAGTTCTTC.